What follows are 32 T cell receptor beta chains derived from one specimen sequenced in a study of blood T cell repertoires in COVID-19. Here immunoSEQ multiplex PCR was the method, and the copy in TCRdb shows in-frame clones only, minus some. The table records some 150,000 clones, approximately 90% of them present only once. Sequencing was performed on PBMCs or T cells enriched from blood (not recorded which). Receptors were obtained from a woman aged 25 to 39 with acute COVID-19.

The rearrangement uses TRBV15 and TRBJ1-5; 9 bases fit TRBD1. The ends lost 7 bases at V and 0 bases at J; junction bases unmatched: 4. This CDR3 comprises 15 residues. Germline CDR1 LNHNV, CDR2 YYDKDF (reference sequence). As DNA, the CDR3 is TGTGCCACCAAGGGACAGGGTGTTAGCAATCAGCCCCAGCATTTT. Translating it yields CATKGQGVSNQPQHF.

The chain carries TRBV9 and TRBJ1-5, with no clear D. The CDR3 runs 16 residues. V was shortened by 0 bases and J by 0 bases, with 10 bases between the two germline ends. CDR1 SGDLS and CDR2 YYNGEE come from the germline V gene. The CDR3 loop is CASSVGAGNSNQPQHF. The CDR3 nucleotides are TGTGCCAGCAGCGTAGGAGCAGGAAATAGCAATCAGCCCCAGCATTTT. Full variable domain (remainder filled in from reference TRBV9 and TRBJ1-5): DSGVTQTPKHLITATGQRVTLRCSPRSGDLSVYWYQQSLDQGLQFLIQYYNGEERAKGNILERFSAQQFPDLHSELNLSSLELGDSALYFCASSVGAGNSNQPQHFGDGTRLSIL.

The chain has TRBV25-1 and TRBJ2-3, with 8 positions matching TRBD2. CDR1 and CDR2 from the germline V gene are MGHDK and SYGVNS. Unmatched junction bases numbered 7, after V lost 2 bases and J lost 0 bases. This CDR3 region has 17 residues. Here the CDR3 DNA reads TGTGCCAGCAGTGAACCCCGACTAGCGCAAAGCACAGATACGCAGTATTTT. Its translation is CASSEPRLAQSTDTQYF.

This chain joins TRBV10-3 and TRBJ1-5; 8 positions agree with TRBD1. The CDR3 is 14 amino acids. Germline values: CDR1 ENHRY, CDR2 SYGVKD. V lost 3 bases to trimming and J lost 7 bases; unmatched junction nucleotides: 5. CDR3 DNA sequence: TGTGCCATCAGTGAAGCCGGGACAGGCCAGCCCCAGCATTTT. Residues: CAISEAGTGQPQHF.

This rearrangement joins TRBV25-1 to TRBJ1-4; the D is unclear. The CDR3 consists of 15 residues. CDR1 MGHDK and CDR2 SYGVNS come from the germline V gene. With 1 base removed from V and 0 bases from J, the gap between germline ends came to 6 bases. In DNA, the CDR3 is TGTGCCAGCAGTGAATTAGAGCCAACTAATGAAAAACTGTTTTTT. Its protein product is CASSELEPTNEKLFF.

This clone was found a few times. V usage is TRBV12-3 or TRBV12-4 and J usage is TRBJ1-2, with 7 bases aligning to TRBD1. The length of the CDR3 is 12 residues. V lost 10 bases, J lost 6 bases, and 8 bases stayed unmatched. The CDR3, as DNA: TGTGCCACCCAGGGGGTAACAGATGGCTACACCTTC. Translating it yields CATQGVTDGYTF.

CDR3 residues: CASRGGGPGEKLFF. The CDR3 nucleotides are TGTGCCAGTCGCGGCGGCGGTCCCGGAGAAAAACTGTTTTTT. J is TRBJ1-4 and V is TRBV19; no firm D call. V was trimmed by 8 bases and J by 8 bases, leaving 18 bases between them. From germline, CDR1 is LNHDA and CDR2 SQIVND (reference sequence). The CDR3 sequence is 14 residues long.

CDR3 amino acids: CASISYGTDNSPLHF. As DNA, the CDR3 is TGTGCCAGCATTTCGTACGGGACAGATAATTCACCCCTCCACTTT. The chain is built from TRBV28 and TRBJ1-6; TRBD1 aligns across 7 bases. V shed 7 bases and J 5 bases; nucleotides not matched to a gene: 8. Germline CDR1 reads MDHEN; CDR2 reads SYDVKM. This CDR3 contains 15 residues.

The chain joins TRBV7-9 to TRBJ2-7; weak D call: TRBD2 (5 bases). CDR1 SEHNR and CDR2 FQNEAQ come from the germline V gene (reference sequence). V was clipped by 5 bases and J by 5 bases, with 13 bases between them. The length of the CDR3 is 13 residues. The CDR3 here is CASSPGWRNEQYF. The DNA of the CDR3 is TGTGCCAGCAGCCCCGGGTGGAGGAACGAGCAGTACTTC.

The CDR3 is CASSHRSSAAGELFF. The CDR3 DNA is TGTGCCAGCAGTCACAGGTCGTCGGCGGCCGGGGAGCTGTTTTTT. The chain employs TRBV6-6 and TRBJ2-2, with D possibly TRBD1 on 5 matching bases. V was clipped by 5 bases and J by 6 bases, with 16 bases between them. Per germline, CDR1 MNHNY and CDR2 SVGAGI (reference sequence). The CDR3 loop spans 15 amino acids.

This chain links TRBV6-2 or TRBV6-3 with TRBJ2-6; D is possibly TRBD1 (6 bases). Trimming cost V 4 bases and J 3 bases, with 16 bases left between them. Germline CDR1 reads MNHEY; CDR2 reads SVGEGT. The CDR3 spans 17 residues. CDR3 in amino acids: CASSLSQTGGGANVLTF. The CDR3 DNA reads TGTGCCAGCAGTTTATCCCAGACAGGTGGTGGGGCCAACGTCCTGACTTTC.

The chain carries TRBV7-3 and TRBJ1-1, with TRBD1 matching over 8 bases. Germline V gene data show CDR1 as SGHTA and CDR2 as FQGTGA. There are 16 residues in the CDR3. The junction had 14 bases not matched to a gene; V was cut back by 4 bases and J by 7 bases. CDR3 amino acids: CASSSQGEGRMGEAFF. The DNA for the CDR3 is TGTGCCAGCAGCTCACAGGGGGAAGGGAGAATGGGTGAAGCTTTCTTT.

This rearrangement joins TRBV19 to TRBJ1-1, with 8 bases aligning to TRBD1. CDR3 length: 12 amino acids. V was pared by 5 bases and J by 11 bases, with 7 bases of the junction left unmatched. Germline CDR1 and CDR2: LNHDA and SQIVND (reference sequence). DNA of the CDR3: TGTGCCAGTAGTCCTCAGGACAGGGATGCTTTCTTT. Translated, it gives CASSPQDRDAFF.

CDR3: CASSPTRTNTGELFF. As DNA, the CDR3 is TGTGCCAGCAGCCCCACCAGAACGAACACCGGGGAGCTGTTTTTT. The gene calls are TRBV3-1 (or the pseudogene TRBV3-2) and TRBJ2-2; no reliable D call. The CDR3 is made up of 15 amino acids. The germline V gene encodes CDR1 LGHDT and CDR2 YNNKEL (reference sequence). The V and J ends lost 4 bases and 0 bases respectively, with 9 bases between them.

The chain uses TRBV3-1 (or the pseudogene TRBV3-2) and TRBJ2-6; 9 nucleotides align to TRBD1. The junction had 5 bases not matched to a gene; V was cut back by 2 bases and J by 3 bases. There are 17 residues in the CDR3. Per the germline V gene, CDR1 is LGHDT and CDR2 is YNNKEL (reference sequence). CDR3 bases: TGTGCCAGCAGCCAATTTACAGGGGGCAATGGGGCCAACGTCCTGACTTTC. This codes for CASSQFTGGNGANVLTF.

This chain uses TRBV27 with TRBJ1-5; D ambiguous. Germline values: CDR1 MNHEY, CDR2 SMNVEV (reference sequence). CDR3 length: 14 amino acids. V was trimmed by 5 bases and J by 2 bases, leaving 10 bases between them. The CDR3 region is CASSAGVGNQPQHF. CDR3 coding DNA: TGTGCCAGCAGTGCCGGGGTAGGCAATCAGCCCCAGCATTTT.

The chain recombines TRBV13 with TRBJ2-7; 8 bases match TRBD2. CDR3 size: 14 residues. V was pared by 5 bases and J by 6 bases, with 9 bases of the junction left unmatched. The V gene's germline CDR1 is PRHDT and CDR2 FYEKMQ (reference sequence). DNA of the CDR3: TGTGCCAGCAGCCCGCGCCGGGGGGGTCGCGAGCAGTACTTC. Residues: CASSPRRGGREQYF.

The chain employs TRBV28 and TRBJ1-5; D may be TRBD1 (6 bases). Trimming left V 6 bases short and J 5 bases short, with 11 bases between. The germline CDR1 and CDR2 sequences are MDHEN and SYDVKM. This CDR3 is 13 amino acids long. In nucleotides, the CDR3 is TGTGCCAGCAGGGTACAGGGAGATCAGCCCCAGCATTTT. Protein: CASRVQGDQPQHF. Based on the CDR3 plus reference TRBV28 and TRBJ1-5, the full variable domain is DVKVTQSSRYLVKRTGEKVFLECVQDMDHENMFWYRQDPGLGLRLIYFSYDVKMKEKGDIPEGYSVSREKKERFSLILESASTNQTSMYLCASRVQGDQPQHFGDGTRLSIL.

The CDR3 DNA reads as TGTGCCAGCAGTCAGACAGGGAGAGGGACTGAAGCTTTCTTT. The encoded protein is CASSQTGRGTEAFF. The chain combines TRBV3-1 (or the pseudogene TRBV3-2) with TRBJ1-1, with 7 nucleotides matching TRBD1. The germline CDR1 and CDR2 sequences are LGHDT and YNNKEL (reference sequence). V trimming: 6 bases; J trimming: 5 bases; junction bases outside the gene matches: 9. The CDR3 runs 14 residues.

The chain carries TRBV6-5 and TRBJ2-2; D not resolved. Trimming took 2 bases from V and 2 from J, leaving 9 bases between them. Germline assignment: CDR1 MNHEY and CDR2 SVGAGI. This CDR3 is built from 15 residues. CDR3 amino acids: CASSYAELNTGELFF. The CDR3 DNA reads as TGTGCCAGCAGTTACGCGGAGCTAAACACCGGGGAGCTGTTTTTT.

The rearrangement uses TRBV10-3 and TRBJ2-5; D may be TRBD1 (5 bases). CDR3 length equals 13 residues. The V end was cut by 8 bases, the J end by 0 bases, with 10 bases between. CDR1 ENHRY and CDR2 SYGVKD come from the germline V gene. CDR3 protein: CAIGARDQETQYF. The CDR3 DNA reads TGTGCCATCGGTGCCAGGGACCAAGAGACCCAGTACTTC.

For the CDR3, the DNA is TGTGCCAGCAGTCAACCGGCCCCGGGACTCAGCGACGAAGAAGAGACCCAGTACTTC. Translated: CASSQPAPGLSDEEETQYF. This chain uses TRBV28 with TRBJ2-5; possibly TRBD2 for D (6 bases). The CDR3 runs to 19 residues. V was cut by 5 bases and J by 3 bases, with 28 bases left in between. The germline gives CDR1 MDHEN, CDR2 SYDVKM.

The gene calls are TRBV28 and TRBJ1-5; 8 bases match TRBD1. The junction had 7 bases not matched to a gene; V was cut back by 7 bases and J by 2 bases. The germline V gene has CDR1 MDHEN and CDR2 SYDVKM. The CDR3 runs 15 residues. In DNA, the CDR3 is TGTGCCAGCAATGTACAGGGGGTGGGCAATCAGCCCCAGCATTTT. Its protein product is CASNVQGVGNQPQHF.

The chain carries TRBV14 and TRBJ2-7, with D tentatively TRBD2 (6 bases). V lost 8 bases and J 4 bases, leaving 18 bases between the germline ends. The germline V gene encodes CDR1 SGHDN and CDR2 FVKESK. The CDR3 is made up of 14 amino acids. Here the CDR3 reads CASSGPGVGYEQYF. CDR3 bases: TGTGCCAGCTCCGGTCCGGGAGTGGGGTACGAGCAGTACTTC. Combining the CDR3 with reference TRBV14 and TRBJ2-7 gives the whole variable domain EAGVTQFPSHSVIEKGQTVTLRCDPISGHDNLYWYRRVMGKEIKFLLHFVKESKQDESGMPNNRFLAERTGGTYSTLKVQPAELEDSGVYFCASSGPGVGYEQYFGPGTRLTVT.

The V call is TRBV6-4, the J call TRBJ2-1, with TRBD2 identical over 11 bases. From germline, CDR1 is MRHNA and CDR2 SNTAGT. Trimming removed 5 bases from V and 8 bases from J; junction bases left unmatched: 8. The CDR3 runs to 15 residues. The chain's CDR3 is CASSPSGGFLDEQFF. In DNA, the CDR3 is TGTGCCAGCAGTCCTAGCGGGGGGTTTTTGGATGAGCAGTTCTTC.

J is TRBJ1-3 and V is TRBV2; D ambiguous. This CDR3 has 13 amino acids. The germline CDR1 and CDR2 sequences are SNHLY and FYNNEI. Trimming took 4 bases from V and 3 from J, leaving 7 bases between them. CDR3 bases: TGTGCCAGCAGTGTTAGTAATGGAAACACCATATATTTT. Its protein is CASSVSNGNTIYF.

This sequence joins TRBV19 and TRBJ2-1, with a tentative D call TRBD1 (6 bases). Germline values: CDR1 LNHDA, CDR2 SQIVND (reference sequence). The CDR3 has 15 amino acids. The germline V and J ends were trimmed by 5 bases and 4 bases, with 15 bases remaining between them. CDR3 bases: TGTGCCAGTAGTGAAGCAGGGGACCTTTACAATGAGCAGTTCTTC. It codes for CASSEAGDLYNEQFF.

The chain is built from TRBV27 and TRBJ2-7; the D gene is possibly TRBD1 (7 bases). The CDR3 has 14 amino acids. V was shortened by 5 bases and J by 7 bases, with 18 bases between the two germline ends. Germline V gives CDR1 MNHEY, CDR2 SMNVEV (reference sequence). The CDR3 region is CASSPTGQAGEQYF. DNA of the CDR3: TGTGCCAGCAGTCCGACAGGGCAGGCGGGGGAGCAGTACTTC.

The chain joins TRBV27 to TRBJ2-7; TRBD1 matches at 9 bases. V lost 2 bases to trimming and J lost 5 bases; unmatched junction nucleotides: 13. In germline, CDR1 is MNHEY, CDR2 SMNVEV (reference sequence). The CDR3 runs 17 residues. CDR3 nucleotide sequence: TGTGCCAGCAGTTTAACGCCTATGGGGACAGGGACCCACGAGCAGTACTTC. Amino acids: CASSLTPMGTGTHEQYF.

The chain is built from TRBV28 and TRBJ2-5; a weak D match, TRBD1 (6 bases). V was trimmed by 5 bases and J by 4 bases, leaving 14 bases between them. Germline-derived CDR1 and CDR2 are MDHEN and SYDVKM. The CDR3 has 14 amino acids. The CDR3 DNA is TGTGCCAGCAGTGGTGGCGCAGGGGTAGAGACCCAGTACTTC. This sequence encodes CASSGGAGVETQYF.

V and J are TRBV7-9 and TRBJ2-3, with D possibly TRBD1 on 6 matching bases. The germline gives CDR1 SEHNR, CDR2 FQNEAQ (reference sequence). This CDR3 contains 16 residues. V was trimmed by 3 bases and J by 2 bases, leaving 15 bases between them. CDR3 sequence reads: CASSLDRPIYTDTQYF. The CDR3 DNA reads TGTGCCAGCAGCTTGGACAGACCGATTTACACAGATACGCAGTATTTT.

This clone was observed a handful of times. The chain recombines TRBV28 with TRBJ1-4; no firm D call. The CDR3 extends over 15 amino acids. V was shortened by 6 bases and J by 3 bases, with 14 bases between the two germline ends. CDR1 is MDHEN and CDR2 is SYDVKM in the germline V gene. This CDR3 is CASSSLFSANEKLFF. CDR3 DNA: TGTGCCAGCAGCTCCCTTTTTTCGGCTAATGAAAAACTGTTTTTT.